These T cell receptor beta chains were read from a single sample in a study of HIV-infected patients and healthy controls. TCRdb re-called the 5' RACE reads through MiXCR, storing one row per CDR3 protein. The sample yields around 16,000 distinct CDR3 sequences, 9% to 9.5% seen once. The sequencing sample was made of blood. These receptors all come from an adult in good health. Both conserved end residues are part of each CDR3. Fields, in order: D gene, clone size, V gene, J gene, CDR3 protein, CDR3 DNA. D genes are given only for firm matches. The listing skips clone size in some rows; elsewhere it reads once, few, many or a size class.

d_gene: TRBD1
abundance: many
v_gene: TRBV10-3
j_gene: TRBJ2-1
CDR3aa: CAISWGQLGDEQFF
CDR3nt: TGTGCCATCAGCTGGGGACAGTTAGGGGATGAGCAGTTCTTC

d_gene: .
abundance: .
v_gene: TRBV7-2
j_gene: TRBJ2-3
CDR3aa: CASSLASSQGDTQYF
CDR3nt: TGTGCCAGCAGCTTAGCCTCCTCCCAGGGGGATACGCAGTATTTT

d_gene: .
abundance: many
v_gene: TRBV6-2/TRBV6-3
j_gene: TRBJ2-3
CDR3aa: CASSYEIADTDTQYF
CDR3nt: TGTGCCAGCAGTTACGAGATAGCGGACACAGATACGCAGTATTTT

d_gene: TRBD1
abundance: many
v_gene: TRBV5-1
j_gene: TRBJ1-1
CDR3aa: CASSWTGGENTEAFF
CDR3nt: TGCGCCAGCAGCTGGACAGGGGGCGAGAACACTGAAGCTTTCTTT

d_gene: TRBD1
abundance: .
v_gene: TRBV30
j_gene: TRBJ2-3
CDR3aa: CAWSVGTGLTDTQYF
CDR3nt: TGTGCCTGGAGTGTCGGGACAGGGCTCACAGATACGCAGTATTTT

d_gene: TRBD1
abundance: medium-sized
v_gene: TRBV20-1
j_gene: TRBJ2-1
CDR3aa: CSADRGRDNEQFF
CDR3nt: TGCAGTGCAGACAGGGGGCGGGACAATGAGCAGTTCTTC

d_gene: .
abundance: .
v_gene: TRBV18
j_gene: TRBJ2-3
CDR3aa: CASSPRDNQRPQYF
CDR3nt: TGTGCCAGCTCACCGCGGGACAACCAACGTCCGCAGTATTTT

d_gene: .
abundance: few
v_gene: TRBV19
j_gene: TRBJ2-1
CDR3aa: CASRARSRDEQFF
CDR3nt: TGTGCCAGTAGGGCCCGCAGCCGGGATGAGCAGTTCTTC

d_gene: .
abundance: many
v_gene: TRBV10-1
j_gene: TRBJ2-3
CDR3aa: CASSEYSGGSTDTQYF
CDR3nt: TGCGCCAGCAGTGAGTATAGCGGAGGGAGCACAGATACGCAGTATTTT

d_gene: TRBD1
abundance: many
v_gene: TRBV10-3
j_gene: TRBJ1-3
CDR3aa: CAISEGQGTIYF
CDR3nt: TGTGCCATCAGTGAAGGACAGGGCACCATATATTTT

d_gene: .
abundance: .
v_gene: TRBV7-6
j_gene: TRBJ2-3
CDR3aa: CASSFGNGVATDTQYF
CDR3nt: TGTGCCAGCAGCTTTGGTAACGGGGTGGCCACAGATACGCAGTATTTT

d_gene: .
abundance: many
v_gene: TRBV27
j_gene: TRBJ1-5
CDR3aa: CASSIDRARGPQHF
CDR3nt: TGTGCCAGCAGTATAGACCGCGCGCGCGGGCCCCAGCATTTT

d_gene: .
abundance: many
v_gene: TRBV18
j_gene: TRBJ2-5
CDR3aa: CASSPLAVQETQYF
CDR3nt: TGTGCCAGCTCACCACTGGCAGTACAAGAGACCCAGTACTTC

d_gene: TRBD1
abundance: few
v_gene: TRBV19
j_gene: TRBJ2-6
CDR3aa: CASRRQGGPSGANVLTF
CDR3nt: TGTGCCAGTAGGCGACAGGGGGGCCCCTCTGGGGCCAACGTCCTGACTTTC

d_gene: .
abundance: many
v_gene: TRBV2
j_gene: TRBJ1-2
CDR3aa: CASKYGLADGYTF
CDR3nt: TGTGCCAGCAAATACGGCTTGGCAGATGGCTACACCTTC

d_gene: .
abundance: few
v_gene: TRBV3-1
j_gene: TRBJ1-1
CDR3aa: CASSQETGSLEAFF
CDR3nt: TGTGCCAGCAGCCAAGAGACAGGCTCCCTTGAAGCTTTCTTT

d_gene: .
abundance: medium-sized
v_gene: TRBV4-1
j_gene: TRBJ2-3
CDR3aa: CASSRTLESTDTQYF
CDR3nt: TGCGCCAGCAGCCGCACACTAGAGAGCACAGATACGCAGTATTTT

d_gene: .
abundance: many
v_gene: TRBV15
j_gene: TRBJ2-1
CDR3aa: CATRGGLGHEQFF
CDR3nt: TGTGCCACCAGAGGGGGGCTGGGGCATGAGCAGTTCTTC

d_gene: .
abundance: many
v_gene: TRBV12-3/TRBV12-4
j_gene: TRBJ2-5
CDR3aa: CASGTVMQETQYF
CDR3nt: TGTGCCAGCGGGACGGTGATGCAAGAGACCCAGTACTTC

d_gene: .
abundance: .
v_gene: TRBV27
j_gene: TRBJ1-5
CDR3aa: CASSLYGGDNSNQPQHF
CDR3nt: TGTGCCAGCAGTTTATACGGGGGAGACAATAGCAATCAGCCCCAGCATTTT

d_gene: TRBD1
abundance: many
v_gene: TRBV5-5
j_gene: TRBJ1-5
CDR3aa: CASSSSGGLKPQHF
CDR3nt: TGTGCCAGCAGCTCTTCAGGGGGCCTCAAGCCCCAGCATTTT

d_gene: .
abundance: many
v_gene: TRBV5-4
j_gene: TRBJ2-1
CDR3aa: CASSFDSNEQFF
CDR3nt: TGTGCCAGCAGCTTCGACAGCAATGAGCAGTTCTTC

d_gene: TRBD2
abundance: many
v_gene: TRBV11-3
j_gene: TRBJ2-3
CDR3aa: CASTLGWEGDTQYF
CDR3nt: TGTGCCAGCACCTTGGGATGGGAGGGGGATACGCAGTATTTT

d_gene: TRBD2
abundance: many
v_gene: TRBV27
j_gene: TRBJ2-4
CDR3aa: CASSIVAGDPAKNIQYF
CDR3nt: TGTGCCAGCAGTATCGTAGCGGGGGATCCGGCCAAAAACATTCAGTACTTC

d_gene: TRBD2
abundance: many
v_gene: TRBV3-1
j_gene: TRBJ2-3
CDR3aa: CASSQGLAGVTDTQYF
CDR3nt: TGTGCCAGCAGCCAAGGCCTAGCGGGAGTAACAGATACGCAGTATTTT

d_gene: .
abundance: many
v_gene: TRBV18
j_gene: TRBJ2-7
CDR3aa: CASSPVDSAAVYYEQYF
CDR3nt: TGTGCCAGCTCACCAGTGGACAGTGCTGCCGTCTACTACGAGCAGTACTTC

d_gene: .
abundance: many
v_gene: TRBV10-2
j_gene: TRBJ1-1
CDR3aa: CASGVQGPEAFF
CDR3nt: TGCGCCAGCGGAGTACAGGGTCCTGAAGCTTTCTTT

d_gene: TRBD1
abundance: .
v_gene: TRBV19
j_gene: TRBJ1-1
CDR3aa: CASSITGGVDEAFF
CDR3nt: TGTGCCAGTAGTATTACAGGGGGCGTAGATGAAGCTTTCTTT

d_gene: .
abundance: many
v_gene: TRBV24-1
j_gene: TRBJ2-1
CDR3aa: CATSNPVRSYSNEQFF
CDR3nt: TGTGCCACCAGTAATCCCGTCAGGTCATATTCCAATGAGCAGTTCTTC

d_gene: TRBD2
abundance: many
v_gene: TRBV7-8
j_gene: TRBJ2-5
CDR3aa: CASSRERAGIQETQYF
CDR3nt: TGTGCCAGCAGCCGTGAACGAGCGGGGATTCAAGAGACCCAGTACTTC

d_gene: .
abundance: many
v_gene: TRBV6-5
j_gene: TRBJ2-2
CDR3aa: CASSYSIGGGAGELFF
CDR3nt: TGTGCCAGCAGTTACTCGATAGGGGGGGGTGCCGGGGAGCTGTTTTTT

d_gene: .
abundance: many
v_gene: TRBV4-1
j_gene: TRBJ2-6
CDR3aa: CASSQPRSGANVLTF
CDR3nt: TGCGCCAGCAGCCAACCCAGGTCTGGGGCCAACGTCCTGACTTTC

d_gene: .
abundance: few
v_gene: TRBV12-3/TRBV12-4
j_gene: TRBJ2-3
CDR3aa: CASSLSGADTQYF
CDR3nt: TGTGCCAGCAGTTTGTCGGGGGCAGATACGCAGTATTTT

d_gene: .
abundance: many
v_gene: TRBV27
j_gene: TRBJ1-6
CDR3aa: CASSLRDYSPLHF
CDR3nt: TGTGCCAGCAGTTTACGGGATTATTCACCCCTCCACTTT

d_gene: TRBD1
abundance: .
v_gene: TRBV5-1
j_gene: TRBJ2-1
CDR3aa: CASSRDSSYNEQFF
CDR3nt: TGCGCCAGCAGCAGGGACAGCTCCTACAATGAGCAGTTCTTC

d_gene: TRBD2
abundance: many
v_gene: TRBV15
j_gene: TRBJ2-1
CDR3aa: CATSREREYNEQFF
CDR3nt: TGTGCCACCAGCAGAGAGCGGGAGTACAATGAGCAGTTCTTC

d_gene: .
abundance: many
v_gene: TRBV7-2
j_gene: TRBJ1-1
CDR3aa: CASSLAWNTEAFF
CDR3nt: TGTGCCAGCAGCTTGGCATGGAACACTGAAGCTTTCTTT

d_gene: TRBD1
abundance: many
v_gene: TRBV6-5
j_gene: TRBJ2-1
CDR3aa: CASSPGQGLNEQFF
CDR3nt: TGTGCCAGCAGTCCGGGACAGGGCCTCAATGAGCAGTTCTTC

d_gene: .
abundance: .
v_gene: TRBV29-1
j_gene: TRBJ1-5
CDR3aa: CSVGSQIGQPQHF
CDR3nt: TGCAGCGTCGGTAGTCAGATAGGTCAGCCCCAGCATTTT

d_gene: .
abundance: many
v_gene: TRBV3-1
j_gene: TRBJ1-5
CDR3aa: CASSPNTAQVNQPQHF
CDR3nt: TGTGCCAGCAGCCCCAATACCGCACAGGTAAATCAGCCCCAGCATTTT